These 19 T cell receptor beta chains came from one sample sequenced in a study of CD8 T cells in ankylosing spondylitis. Study results and caveats: Among TCR beta sequences, a motif of eight highly homologous variants appeared characteristic of ankylosing spondylitis blood.

No antigen has been identified for these receptors. TCRdb analysed the 5' RACE reads with MiXCR anew, one entry per CDR3 protein. Of under 850,000 distinct CDR3 sequences listed, around 17% are singletons. Sample: blood, either unsorted or a sorted T cell fraction (not recorded which). The origin of the receptors is a male donor with ankylosing spondylitis.

The rearrangement uses TRBV29-1 and TRBJ1-1; D unresolved. Germline assignment: CDR1 SQVTM and CDR2 ANQGSEA. The CDR3 sequence is 12 residues long. V lost 0 bases to trimming and J lost 2 bases, with 4 bases between them. DNA for the CDR3: TGCAGCGTTGAAGATTATAACACTGAAGCTTTCTTT. Translated, it gives CSVEDYNTEAFF.

This clonotype was picked up a small number of times. V is TRBV29-1 and J is TRBJ1-1; no firm D call. The CDR3 runs to 12 residues. Trimming left V 4 bases short and J 7 bases short, with 13 bases between. Per germline, CDR1 SQVTM and CDR2 ANQGSEA. The CDR3 nucleotides read TGCAGCGTTGCATCGGATACGGATGAAGCTTTCTTT. Translating it yields CSVASDTDEAFF.

The V call is TRBV4-1, the J call TRBJ1-6; 8 positions match TRBD1. The ends lost 2 bases at V and 3 bases at J; junction bases unmatched: 3. This CDR3 region has 16 residues. CDR1 and CDR2 from the germline V gene are MGHRA and YSYEKL. The CDR3 here is CASSQPDRGYNSPLHF. CDR3 DNA sequence: TGCGCCAGCAGCCAACCCGACAGGGGCTATAATTCACCCCTCCACTTT.

This clonotype was observed a few times. The rearrangement uses TRBV15 and TRBJ2-3, with 7 bases lining up with TRBD1. The CDR3 consists of 15 residues. Germline CDR1 and CDR2: LNHNV and YYDKDF (reference sequence). With V trimmed by 1 base and J by 3 bases, 4 bases remained unmatched. The CDR3 region is CATSRGQGETDTQYF. The CDR3 DNA reads as TGTGCCACCAGCAGAGGTCAGGGGGAAACAGATACGCAGTATTTT.

The sample holds a few counts of this clonotype. CDR3 sequence reads: CASSDIWGIDRSEQFF. In DNA, the CDR3 is TGTGCCAGCAGTGATATTTGGGGGATCGACCGTTCGGAGCAGTTCTTC. The rearrangement uses TRBV2 and TRBJ2-1; the D gene could be TRBD1 or TRBD2 (5 bases each). This CDR3 is built from 16 residues. Between the trimmed V and J ends, which lost 3 bases and 10 bases, there was a span of 22 bases. CDR1 and CDR2 from the germline V gene are SNHLY and FYNNEI.

CDR3 in amino acids: CSAREPDRAVETQYF. The CDR3 region has the DNA TGCAGTGCTAGGGAGCCGGACAGGGCTGTAGAGACCCAGTACTTC. The rearrangement joins TRBV20-1 to TRBJ2-5; 8 bases map to TRBD1. Germline loops: CDR1 DFQATT, CDR2 SNEGSKA (reference sequence). The CDR3 consists of 15 residues. Unmatched junction bases numbered 10, after V lost 3 bases and J lost 4 bases.

In this sample, this clonotype turned up a few times. This rearrangement joins TRBV11-3 to TRBJ2-7; weak D call: TRBD1 (5 bases). The CDR3 consists of 13 residues. Per germline, CDR1 SGHNT and CDR2 YENEEA. V was cut by 1 base and J by 5 bases, with 9 bases left in between. The CDR3 protein is CASSLVGANEQYF. CDR3 nucleotide sequence: TGTGCCAGCAGCTTAGTAGGGGCAAACGAGCAGTACTTC. Drawing the rest from reference TRBV11-3 and TRBJ2-7, the complete variable domain is EAGVVQSPRYKIIEKKQPVAFWCNPISGHNTLYWYLQNLGQGPELLIRYENEEAVDDSQLPKDRFSAERLKGVDSTLKIQPAELGDSAVYLCASSLVGANEQYFGPGTRLTVT.

V and J are TRBV5-1 and TRBJ2-7, with 8 bases aligning to TRBD2. This CDR3 is built from 14 residues. CDR1 and CDR2 from the germline V gene are SGHRS and YFSETQ. Trimming at V came to 6 bases and at J to 1 base, leaving 6 bases not matched to a gene. CDR3 in DNA: TGCGCCAGCACCGGGAGGGACGGTTCCTACGAGCAGTACTTC. Translating it yields CASTGRDGSYEQYF.

V usage is TRBV7-6 and J usage is TRBJ2-1; the match to TRBD2 covers 9 bases. Per germline, CDR1 SGHVS and CDR2 FNYEAQ. The J segment lost 9 bases and the V segment lost 7 bases, leaving 10 bases of the junction unmatched. CDR3 length: 14 residues. CDR3 in DNA: TGTGCCAGCACCAAGGGGCGGGAGGGCGTTGAGCAGTTCTTC. This translates into CASTKGREGVEQFF.

The chain has TRBV20-1 and TRBJ1-5; 9 positions match TRBD1. This CDR3 is 15 amino acids long. Germline CDR1 and CDR2: DFQATT and SNEGSKA (reference sequence). Trimming at V came to 3 bases and at J to 0 bases, leaving 3 bases not matched to a gene. Here the CDR3 DNA reads TGCAGTGCTAGGGGACAGGGCCTTAGCAATCAGCCCCAGCATTTT. It codes for CSARGQGLSNQPQHF.

The gene calls are TRBV5-1 and TRBJ2-3, with D tentatively TRBD2 (6 bases). Germline CDR1 SGHRS, CDR2 YFSETQ. Trimming shortened V by 2 bases and J by 4 bases, and 17 bases separated the two germline ends. The CDR3 runs 16 residues. CDR3 sequence: CASSFDWGVRPDTQYF. CDR3 DNA sequence: TGCGCCAGCAGCTTTGATTGGGGGGTAAGACCAGATACGCAGTATTTT. Together with reference TRBV5-1 and TRBJ2-3, the CDR3 gives the full variable domain: KAGVTQTPRYLIKTRGQQVTLSCSPISGHRSVSWYQQTPGQGLQFLFEYFSETQRNKGNFPGRFSGRQFSNSRSEMNVSTLELGDSALYLCASSFDWGVRPDTQYFGPGTRLTVL.

This clonotype was seen a handful of times. The chain carries TRBV20-1 and TRBJ2-6; a possible D gene is TRBD2 (6 bases). CDR1 DFQATT and CDR2 SNEGSKA come from the germline V gene (reference sequence). This CDR3 has 15 amino acids. V was clipped by 4 bases and J by 0 bases, with 10 bases between them. CDR3 DNA: TGCAGTGCTACCCGGGACTCCTCTGGGGCCAACGTCCTGACTTTC. Encoded protein: CSATRDSSGANVLTF.

The chain joins TRBV5-1 to TRBJ2-2, with a weak D call TRBD2 (5 bases). Germline CDR1 reads SGHRS; CDR2 reads YFSETQ. V lost 1 base and J 0 bases, leaving 10 bases between the germline ends. The CDR3 length is 16 residues. CDR3 loop: CASSLLPGTNTGELFF. In DNA, the CDR3 is TGCGCCAGCAGCTTGCTCCCCGGGACGAACACCGGGGAGCTGTTTTTT.

This clonotype was seen more than once but under ten times. V usage is TRBV12-3 or TRBV12-4 and J usage is TRBJ1-1; D unresolved. V was cut by 6 bases and J by 2 bases, with 7 bases left in between. The CDR3 totals 12 residues. Here the CDR3 reads CASSPYNTEAFF. The CDR3 nucleotides read TGTGCCAGCAGCCCTTACAACACTGAAGCTTTCTTT.

The gene calls are TRBV6-1 and TRBJ1-3; D is uncertain. V lost 6 bases and J lost 0, with 12 bases in between. Germline CDR1 MNHNS, CDR2 SASEGT. This CDR3 is built from 15 residues. The CDR3 region is CASRVTESSGNTIYF. DNA of the CDR3: TGTGCCAGCAGAGTAACAGAGAGCTCTGGAAACACCATATATTTT.

The J gene is TRBJ1-2, the V gene TRBV6-2 or TRBV6-3; D is uncertain. Germline loops: CDR1 MNHEY, CDR2 SVGEGT. V was pared by 0 bases and J by 2 bases, with 7 bases between. CDR3 length: 14 amino acids. The chain's CDR3 is CASSYSGRNYGYTF. In DNA form, the CDR3 reads TGTGCCAGCAGTTACTCGGGCCGAAACTATGGCTACACCTTC.

This clonotype has only a few counts. The chain has TRBV12-3 or TRBV12-4 and TRBJ1-1; D is unresolved. CDR3 length: 14 residues. V lost 3 bases, J lost 1 base, and 9 bases lay in between. CDR3 loop: CASSFRDPNTEAFF. The CDR3 bases are TGTGCCAGCAGTTTCCGAGATCCGAACACTGAAGCTTTCTTT.

The table lists this clonotype with many counts. The chain has TRBV9 and TRBJ2-2; D uncertain. Germline CDR1 and CDR2: SGDLS and YYNGEE. This CDR3 region has 14 residues. V lost 4 bases, J lost 4 bases, and 11 bases lay in between. CDR3 in amino acids: CASSPTIATGELFF. In DNA, the CDR3 is TGTGCCAGCAGCCCGACCATTGCCACCGGGGAGCTGTTTTTT.

Points on this clonotype: A much more abundant neighbour one base away suggests this may be a read error. The gene calls are TRBV12-3 or TRBV12-4 and TRBJ2-1; no clear D. This CDR3 comprises 12 residues. CDR3 loop: CAGSFSFNEQFF. The CDR3 DNA reads as TGTGCCGGCAGTTTCTCCTTTAATGAGCAGTTCTTC.